Shown below are 31 T cell receptor beta chains from a single sample sequenced in a study of T cell repertoires in cytomegalovirus infection. TCRdb redid the calling of the reads with MiXCR, one entry per CDR3 protein. The sample consists of a few hundred thousand distinct CDR3 sequences, 40% of them appearing once. Antigens of these TCRs are unknown. The starting material was cultured PBMCs, obtained from culture after CMV antigen stimulation. Receptors were obtained from a human donor in good health (CMV status not recorded). Some clones in this sample may be carry-over from other donors' samples.

This chain links TRBV6-1 with TRBJ2-7; TRBD2 matches 11 bases. CDR1 is MNHNS and CDR2 is SASEGT in the germline V gene. The CDR3 contains 15 residues. V dropped 5 bases and J dropped 10; count of bases not matched to a gene: 13. The CDR3 reads CASSTYTSGSARQYF. Here the CDR3 DNA reads TGTGCCAGCAGTACCTACACTAGCGGGAGTGCTAGACAGTACTTC.

The CDR3 bases are TGCAGTGCTAGCGGGAACTACGAGGGCGAGCAGTACTTC. Amino acids: CSASGNYEGEQYF. The V call is TRBV20-1, the J call TRBJ2-7; tentative D call: TRBD2 (5 bases). Deletions cut 3 bases from V and 6 bases from J, with 15 bases between. In germline, CDR1 is DFQATT, CDR2 SNEGSKA (reference sequence). This CDR3 contains 13 residues.

This sequence joins TRBV28 and TRBJ1-2, with TRBD1 matching over 8 bases. The ends lost 5 bases at V and 4 bases at J; junction bases unmatched: 6. Per germline, CDR1 MDHEN and CDR2 SYDVKM. The CDR3 has 14 amino acids. The CDR3 region is CASSKRTGRYGYTF. The CDR3 DNA sequence: TGTGCCAGCAGTAAACGGACAGGGCGCTATGGCTACACCTTC.

This rearrangement joins TRBV19 to TRBJ1-1; TRBD1 is a possible D gene (6 bases). Germline values: CDR1 LNHDA, CDR2 SQIVND (reference sequence). The CDR3 runs 14 residues. The ends were cut back, 5 bases at V and 0 bases at J, with 10 bases in the middle. In DNA form, the CDR3 reads TGTGCCAGTAGTTCAGGGGTTCTGAACACTGAAGCTTTCTTT. Translation: CASSSGVLNTEAFF.

The gene calls are TRBV19 and TRBJ2-5, with D possibly matching TRBD1 (6 bases). Germline values: CDR1 LNHDA, CDR2 SQIVND (reference sequence). There are 13 residues in the CDR3. Trimming took off 6 bases at V and 4 bases at J, with 12 bases between the two ends. In DNA form, the CDR3 reads TGTGCCAGTAGCCTGATGGGGGCAGAGACCCAGTACTTC. Its protein is CASSLMGAETQYF.

This clonotype appeared a few times. This chain joins TRBV12-3 or TRBV12-4 and TRBJ2-1, with D tentatively TRBD2 (5 bases). Trimming cost V 6 bases and J 12 bases, with 18 bases left between them. This CDR3 has 13 residues. This chain's CDR3 is CASRRASFSGQFF. The CDR3 nucleotides read TGTGCCAGCAGGCGGGCTTCGTTCTCGGGGCAGTTCTTC.

This clonotype was seen only a few times. The chain couples TRBV6-6 to TRBJ2-5, with 9 bases aligning to TRBD2. Germline V gives CDR1 MNHNY, CDR2 SVGAGI (reference sequence). The junction had 6 bases not matched to a gene; V was cut back by 6 bases and J by 1 base. The CDR3 extends over 15 amino acids. The CDR3 nucleotides read TGTGCCAGCAGCCTGCTAGCGGGGTCCCAAGAGACCCAGTACTTC. Translating it yields CASSLLAGSQETQYF.

This clonotype was detected a few times. The chain employs TRBV4-1 and TRBJ1-3, with D tentatively TRBD1 (5 bases). The CDR3 totals 18 residues. Deletions cut 4 bases from V and 8 bases from J, with 27 bases between. Germline loops: CDR1 MGHRA, CDR2 YSYEKL. The CDR3 coding sequence is TGCGCCAGCAGCCCCCTCAGCGGAGACAGTCCCGACGTGGACACCATATATTTT. Translating gives CASSPLSGDSPDVDTIYF.

This clonotype was counted between two and nine times. The gene calls are TRBV7-9 and TRBJ2-5; TRBD2 aligns across 11 bases. CDR3 length: 16 residues. Germline CDR1 SEHNR, CDR2 FQNEAQ (reference sequence). V lost 5 bases to trimming and J lost 1 base; unmatched junction nucleotides: 6. CDR3 residues: CASSPASGRSQETQYF. CDR3 DNA sequence: TGTGCCAGCAGCCCCGCTAGCGGGAGGTCCCAAGAGACCCAGTACTTC. The full variable domain, rest sourced from reference TRBV7-9 and TRBJ2-5, is DTGVSQNPRHKITKRGQNVTFRCDPISEHNRLYWYRQTLGQGPEFLTYFQNEAQLEKSRLLSDRFSAERPKGSFSTLEIQRTEQGDSAMYLCASSPASGRSQETQYFGPGTRLLVL.

This clonotype was recorded a few times. V and J are TRBV19 and TRBJ1-2; TRBD1 agrees at 8 bases. Germline values: CDR1 LNHDA, CDR2 SQIVND (reference sequence). Germline trimming cut 6 bases from V and 3 bases from J; bases unmatched to any gene: 9. This CDR3 is 15 amino acids long. The CDR3 DNA sequence: TGTGCCAGTAGCGGGACAGGCAATTCCCACTATGGCTACACCTTC. Its translation is CASSGTGNSHYGYTF.

The V call is TRBV2, the J call TRBJ1-2; 9 bases line up with TRBD1. Per germline, CDR1 SNHLY and CDR2 FYNNEI. This CDR3 is built from 14 residues. J gave up 4 bases and V 4 bases, and 4 bases lay outside the gene matches. The CDR3 nucleotides read TGTGCCAGCAGTGGACAGGGGGTCGGCTATGGCTACACCTTC. As protein: CASSGQGVGYGYTF.

The chain joins TRBV7-9 to TRBJ1-5, with 10 bases aligning to TRBD1. Germline lookup yields CDR1 SEHNR and CDR2 FQNEAQ (reference sequence). The CDR3 runs to 17 residues. V lost 1 base and J lost 2; bases outside the gene matches: 5. The CDR3 region is CASSLGLGQGRNQPQHF. In nucleotides, the CDR3 is TGTGCCAGCAGCTTAGGTCTGGGACAGGGGCGCAATCAGCCCCAGCATTTT.

This clonotype has a handful of counts. This chain links TRBV4-3 with TRBJ2-3; 10 bases are a match to TRBD2. Trimming removed 0 bases from V and 4 bases from J; junction bases left unmatched: 10. This CDR3 contains 18 residues. Germline-derived CDR1 and CDR2 are LGHNA and YSLEER. As DNA, the CDR3 is TGCGCCAGCAGCCAAGATCTAGCGGGAGAGATTATTGCAGATACGCAGTATTTT. It is translated as CASSQDLAGEIIADTQYF.

The J gene is TRBJ2-1, the V gene TRBV7-2, with 7 bases identical to TRBD2. V lost 1 base to trimming and J lost 4 bases; unmatched junction nucleotides: 7. The germline gives CDR1 SGHTA, CDR2 FQGNSA. The CDR3 runs 16 residues. CDR3 residues: CASSLVGSSGYNEQFF. CDR3 nucleotides: TGTGCCAGCAGCTTAGTGGGTAGTAGCGGGTACAATGAGCAGTTCTTC. The entire variable domain, with the rest obtained from reference TRBV7-2 and TRBJ2-1, is as follows: GAGVSQSPSNKVTEKGKDVELRCDPISGHTALYWYRQSLGQGLEFLIYFQGNSAPDKSGLPSDRFSAERTGGSVSTLTIQRTQQEDSAVYLCASSLVGSSGYNEQFFGPGTRLTVL.

This clonotype showed up just a few times. V gene TRBV7-2 combines with J gene TRBJ2-7; D may be TRBD1 (6 bases). This CDR3 is 15 amino acids long. In germline, CDR1 is SGHTA, CDR2 FQGNSA. The V gene lost 1 base and the J gene lost 5 bases, with 15 bases spanning the gap. The CDR3 sequence is CASSLVSTGSDEQYF. In nucleotides, the CDR3 is TGTGCCAGCAGCTTAGTCTCGACAGGATCTGACGAGCAGTACTTC.

J is TRBJ2-3 and V is TRBV27, with 10 bases that match TRBD2. The CDR3 totals 18 residues. Unmatched junction bases numbered 12, after V lost 5 bases and J lost 1 base. Germline assignment: CDR1 MNHEY and CDR2 SMNVEV (reference sequence). The CDR3 region is CASSKAASGRGGTDTQYF. The CDR3 DNA is TGTGCCAGCAGTAAGGCGGCTAGCGGGAGAGGGGGCACAGATACGCAGTATTTT.

This clonotype was detected a few times. The chain couples TRBV7-9 to TRBJ2-5, with 8 positions matching TRBD1. This CDR3 is 16 amino acids long. The trim removed 5 bases at V and 7 bases at J, leaving 15 bases unmatched. Per the germline V gene, CDR1 is SEHNR and CDR2 is FQNEAQ (reference sequence). The CDR3 protein is CASSSRQGPTPWTQYF. The CDR3 nucleotides are TGTGCCAGCAGCAGTCGACAGGGGCCCACACCGTGGACCCAGTACTTC.

The rearrangement joins TRBV6-1 to TRBJ2-7; 10 nucleotides line up with TRBD1. Germline V gene data show CDR1 as MNHNS and CDR2 as SASEGT. This CDR3 is 15 amino acids long. Unmatched junction bases numbered 9, after V lost 5 bases and J lost 5 bases. The CDR3 spells CASSSDRGQDDEQYF. The DNA of the CDR3 is TGTGCCAGCAGTAGCGACAGGGGGCAAGACGACGAGCAGTACTTC.

This clonotype was seen more than once but under ten times. The genes are TRBV12-3 or TRBV12-4 and TRBJ1-1; 11 bases fit TRBD1. CDR3 length equals 14 residues. Germline trimming cut 6 bases from V and 1 base from J; bases unmatched to any gene: 1. The CDR3 is CASSGQGANTEAFF. The CDR3 DNA sequence: TGTGCCAGCAGCGGACAGGGGGCGAACACTGAAGCTTTCTTT.

This chain joins TRBV12-3 or TRBV12-4 and TRBJ1-3; the D gene is possibly TRBD1 (5 bases). The CDR3 is 14 residues long. The V end lost 8 bases, the J end lost 8 bases, and 19 bases lay between the germline ends. The CDR3 here is CASRAGRGIDTIYF. The CDR3 DNA follows: TGTGCCAGCCGAGCCGGAAGGGGCATTGACACCATATATTTT.

V and J are TRBV12-3 or TRBV12-4 and TRBJ1-5, with a tentative D call TRBD1 (6 bases). Trimming shortened V by 6 bases and J by 3 bases, and 12 bases separated the two germline ends. This CDR3 has 14 amino acids. The CDR3 reads CASRTGTPNQPQHF. The CDR3 DNA follows: TGTGCCAGCAGGACCGGGACACCCAATCAGCCCCAGCATTTT.

This clonotype was observed a few times. The gene calls are TRBV20-1 and TRBJ2-7; D gene unclear. The CDR3 sequence is 15 residues long. Per germline, CDR1 DFQATT and CDR2 SNEGSKA (reference sequence). The V end lost 5 bases, the J end lost 5 bases, and 22 bases lay between the germline ends. The CDR3 loop is CSASGPDGVWHEQYF. The CDR3 DNA follows: TGCAGTGCTTCCGGTCCGGACGGTGTTTGGCACGAGCAGTACTTC.

The chain has TRBV7-8 and TRBJ2-3; TRBD1 agrees at 7 bases. The germline CDR1 and CDR2 sequences are SGHVS and FQNEAQ. The CDR3 is 14 residues long. V gave up 4 bases and J gave up 3 bases; unmatched junction bases: 4. Here the CDR3 reads CASSWNRGTDTQYF. The CDR3 DNA reads as TGTGCCAGCAGCTGGAACAGGGGAACAGATACGCAGTATTTT. Complete variable domain (other parts from reference TRBV7-8 and TRBJ2-3): GAGVSQSPRYKVAKRGQDVALRCDPISGHVSLFWYQQALGQGPEFLTYFQNEAQLDKSGLPSDRFFAERPEGSVSTLKIQRTQQEDSAVYLCASSWNRGTDTQYFGPGTRLTVL.

The chain combines TRBV12-3 or TRBV12-4 with TRBJ1-1; no clear D. Trimming cost V 6 bases and J 11 bases, with 25 bases left between them. This CDR3 is 15 amino acids long. CDR3 sequence: CASSLMSDTVNEAFF. The CDR3 bases are TGTGCCAGCAGCCTTATGTCCGACACCGTGAATGAGGCTTTCTTT.

This clonotype was detected a few times. The rearrangement uses TRBV10-3 and TRBJ1-5; D ambiguous. V dropped 0 bases and J dropped 7 bases, with 4 bases sitting between them. CDR1 is ENHRY and CDR2 is SYGVKD in the germline V gene. The CDR3 extends over 12 amino acids. Here the CDR3 reads CAISESGQPQHF. The CDR3 DNA is TGTGCCATCAGTGAGTCAGGGCAGCCCCAGCATTTT.

This clonotype was counted between two and nine times. The chain employs TRBV20-1 and TRBJ2-3, with 7 positions matching TRBD2. V was pared by 4 bases and J by 0 bases, with 7 bases of the junction left unmatched. The CDR3 covers 15 residues. Germline CDR1 is DFQATT and CDR2 is SNEGSKA (reference sequence). In DNA, the CDR3 is TGCAGTGCTACAGCCGGGGGGACTAGCACAGATACGCAGTATTTT. It yields the protein CSATAGGTSTDTQYF.

V and J are TRBV11-3 and TRBJ2-7, with D maybe TRBD2 (7 bases). The length of the CDR3 is 13 residues. The germline gives CDR1 SGHNT, CDR2 YENEEA. Trimming shortened V by 5 bases and J by 3 bases, and 11 bases separated the two germline ends. CDR3 DNA sequence: TGTGCCAGCAGCCGGGGGGCGAACTACGAGCAGTACTTC. This sequence encodes CASSRGANYEQYF.

The genes are TRBV18 and TRBJ2-1, with 15 bases that match TRBD2. V lost 5 bases and J lost 6; bases outside the gene matches: 11. The CDR3 loop spans 18 amino acids. Germline V gene lookup returns CDR1 KGHSH and CDR2 LQKENI. The CDR3 here is CASSSFTGLAGGGNEQFF. As DNA, the CDR3 is TGTGCCAGCTCATCCTTTACCGGACTAGCGGGAGGGGGCAATGAGCAGTTCTTC.

This clonotype was seen repeatedly, ten times or more. The chain joins TRBV7-2 to TRBJ2-2; D is uncertain. The germline CDR1 and CDR2 sequences are SGHTA and FQGNSA. V was pared by 3 bases and J by 3 bases, with 8 bases between. This CDR3 region has 14 residues. The CDR3: CASSFSRDTGELFF. Here the CDR3 DNA reads TGTGCCAGCAGCTTCTCAAGGGACACCGGGGAGCTGTTTTTT.

This sequence joins TRBV12-3 or TRBV12-4 and TRBJ2-2; the match to TRBD2 covers 7 bases. The CDR3 consists of 16 residues. J lost 1 base, V lost 6 bases, and 8 bases had no gene match. CDR3 protein: CASSPWGGGNTGELFF. CDR3 bases: TGTGCCAGCAGCCCTTGGGGGGGGGGGAACACCGGGGAGCTGTTTTTT.

The chain joins TRBV2 to TRBJ2-5, with a possible D match to TRBD1 (7 bases). The CDR3 spans 18 residues. Trimming stripped 8 bases from V and 3 bases from J, with 28 bases between. CDR1 and CDR2 (germline): SNHLY, FYNNEI. DNA for the CDR3: TGTGCCAGCGACGAGGAGGGGGCCCGGATTCCCCATAAAGAGACCCAGTACTTC. Protein: CASDEEGARIPHKETQYF.